The clone carrying this TCR beta chain was seen only a few times. What it binds is not known. Trimming cost V 1 base and J 4 bases, with 7 bases left between them. CDR1 and CDR2 from the germline V gene are SSHAT and FNYEAQ (reference sequence). This CDR3 region has 13 residues. The data were taken from a study of T-cell memory formation after mild COVID-19. Study background: TCR clustering was largely donor specific.

In TCRdb, the 5' RACE reads were re-called with MiXCR into one record per CDR3 protein. The sample contains about half a million distinct CDR3 sequences, about 20% of which appear only once. Whole-study findings and limits: CD4/CD8 balance characterized clones contracting day 15 to 85, and CD4+ skew characterized later expanders. In pre-infection memory, a portion of responding clones appeared, which suggested that cross-reactive memory joined.

The rearrangement joins TRBV7-7 to TRBJ1-1; D gene unclear. This sequence was found in an adult woman who had mild COVID-19 (a few samples of this study predate the infection). Cell type and time point are not known. The sample was PBMCs or a T cell subset sorted from them (not recorded which). The chain's CDR3 is CASSLGVSTEAFF. The CDR3, as DNA: TGTGCCAGCAGCTTAGGGGTTAGCACTGAAGCTTTCTTT.